Listed below are T cell receptor beta chains from one sample, sequenced in a study of cytomegalovirus exposure and HLA in healthy donors. Profiled with immunoSEQ multiplex PCR; TCRdb holds only in-frame clones, not every one. The sample includes over 150,000 clones, approximately 75% seen only once; the top ten take more than 3.5%. The sequenced sample was PBMCs. All receptors come from a man younger than 40 in good health and CMV-seropositive. Each CDR3 is given with its conserved first and last residue. The D gene is left open where the match is weak. Where a row states a size, it is once, few, many or the class of an expanded clone; other rows omit it.

.	TRBJ2-7	.	TRBV5-1	14	CASSLGGDSYEQYF	TGCGCCAGCTCCTTAGGGGGGGATTCCTACGAGCAGTACTTC
.	TRBJ2-2	.	TRBV18	13	CASSLRSTGELFF	TGTGCCAGCTCACTTAGGAGCACCGGGGAGCTGTTTTTT
once	TRBJ2-2	TRBD1	TRBV27	15	CASSLWTGDTGELFF	TGTGCCAGCAGTTTATGGACAGGGGATACCGGGGAGCTGTTTTTT
.	TRBJ2-1	.	TRBV5-4	15	CASSSDSPSYNEQFF	TGTGCCAGCAGCTCTGACTCCCCCTCCTACAATGAGCAGTTCTTC
.	TRBJ2-3	TRBD2	TRBV6-4	16	CASSESGTSGGDTQYF	TGTGCCAGCAGCGAATCCGGGACTAGCGGGGGAGATACGCAGTATTTT
.	TRBJ2-7	TRBD2	TRBV27	17	CASSFIPPSGGSYEQYF	TGTGCCAGCAGTTTCATCCCTCCAAGCGGGGGCTCCTACGAGCAGTACTTC
.	TRBJ2-5	.	TRBV18	13	CASSPRRDSTQYF	TGTGCCAGCTCACCAAGAAGAGACTCAACCCAGTACTTC
.	TRBJ1-3	.	TRBV19	14	CASNEQISGNTIYF	TGTGCCAGTAATGAACAGATCTCTGGAAACACCATATATTTT
.	TRBJ2-7	.	TRBV7-7	17	CASSLSPPGLGSYEQYF	TGTGCCAGCAGCTTAAGCCCTCCCGGACTGGGCTCCTACGAGCAGTACTTC
.	TRBJ2-7	.	TRBV4-3	14	CASSQDPAGHEQYF	TGCGCCAGCAGCCAAGACCCAGCGGGCCACGAGCAGTACTTC
few	TRBJ2-7	TRBD1	TRBV5-1	15	CASSRGQAISYEQYF	TGCGCCAGCAGCCGGGGACAGGCCATCTCCTACGAGCAGTACTTC
few	TRBJ2-2	TRBD1	TRBV5-1	16	CASSTNGQGLTGELFF	TGCGCCAGCAGCACCAACGGACAGGGGCTCACCGGGGAGCTGTTTTTT
.	TRBJ2-3	.	TRBV6-1	15	CASSLPGDHTDTQYF	TGTGCCAGCAGTCTCCCGGGGGACCACACAGATACGCAGTATTTT
few	TRBJ2-7	TRBD1	TRBV25-1	12	CASSRQGYEQYF	TGTGCCAGCAGTAGACAGGGCTACGAGCAGTACTTC
.	TRBJ2-7	.	TRBV4-1	14	CASSPDLARYEQYF	TGCGCCAGCAGCCCAGACTTAGCGCGCTACGAGCAGTACTTC
.	TRBJ1-5	TRBD1	TRBV18	15	CASSSTGQGDQPQHF	TGTGCCAGCTCATCCACCGGACAGGGCGATCAGCCCCAGCATTTT